What follows are 14 T cell receptor beta chains derived from one specimen sequenced in a study of T cells in Graves' hyperthyroidism and ophthalmopathy. RNA transcripts were the template for amplifying TCR beta CDR3 regions. HTBI primers were employed in a first-round RT-PCR of the TCR CDR3. TCRdb re-analysed the multiplex PCR reads in MiXCR, keeping a single row per CDR3 protein. The sample yields approximately 700,000 distinct CDR3 sequences, less than 45% seen once. The specimen sequenced was peripheral blood or thyroid tissue (not recorded which). The receptors stem from an adult man with Graves' disease, either hyperthyroidism or ophthalmopathy (not recorded which).

This clonotype has just a few counts. The rearrangement uses TRBV2 and TRBJ2-7; 9 nucleotides agree with TRBD1. CDR1 is SNHLY and CDR2 is FYNNEI in the germline V gene. The CDR3 runs 15 residues. Unmatched junction bases numbered 11, after V lost 6 bases and J lost 5 bases. The CDR3 protein is CASSSRDRALHEQYF. In nucleotides, the CDR3 is TGTGCCAGCAGCAGCCGGGACAGGGCTTTGCACGAGCAGTACTTC.

V gene TRBV15 combines with J gene TRBJ1-1; 7 nucleotides agree with TRBD1. Germline V gene lookup returns CDR1 LNHNV and CDR2 YYDKDF (reference sequence). The ends lost 5 bases at V and 3 bases at J; junction bases unmatched: 6. The CDR3 sequence is 14 residues long. The CDR3 DNA reads as TGTGCCACCAGCTTTACAGGGGAGCACACTGAAGCTTTCTTT. Translating gives CATSFTGEHTEAFF.

The chain recombines TRBV24-1 with TRBJ1-2, with D perhaps TRBD1 (6 bases). V lost 1 base to trimming and J lost 7 bases, with 12 bases between them. There are 14 residues in the CDR3. Germline loops: CDR1 KGHDR, CDR2 SFDVKD. The CDR3 region has the DNA TGTGCCACCAGTGATTTCCGGGACAAGCGTGGCTACACCTTC. Translation gives CATSDFRDKRGYTF.

The J gene is TRBJ1-1, the V gene TRBV2; possibly TRBD1 for D (5 bases). Germline CDR1 SNHLY, CDR2 FYNNEI. Deletions cut 11 bases from V and 7 bases from J, with 17 bases between. This CDR3 is 12 amino acids long. The CDR3, as DNA: TGTGCCTGTGGTCAGGGCCATGGTGAAGCTTTCTTT. This encodes CACGQGHGEAFF.

This clonotype was seen ten or more times. This chain connects TRBV2 to TRBJ1-2, with 7 positions matching TRBD1. The CDR3 length is 14 residues. V lost 3 bases, J lost 5 bases, and 6 bases stayed unmatched. Germline-derived CDR1 and CDR2 are SNHLY and FYNNEI. In DNA form, the CDR3 reads TGTGCCAGCAGTGAGACAGGGTTCCTATATGGCTACACCTTC. The encoded protein is CASSETGFLYGYTF.

With respect to this clonotype: One end of the junction fails to match germline, which may point to a read error. This rearrangement joins TRBV5-1 to TRBJ1-5; the match to TRBD1 covers 9 bases. The CDR3 runs to 18 residues. Germline CDR1 is SGHRS and CDR2 is YFSETQ. The CDR3 region has the DNA TGCGCCAGCGGCTTGGTACCGGGACAGGGAAGGAGCAATCAGCCCCAGCATTTT. Translation gives CASGLVPGQGRSNQPQHF.

The V call is TRBV24-1, the J call TRBJ1-4; possibly TRBD1 for D (5 bases). Trimming removed 0 bases at V and 10 bases at J, with 20 bases between. CDR1 and CDR2 from the germline V gene are KGHDR and SFDVKD. This CDR3 has 17 residues. CDR3 sequence: CATSDLRPLGGSGKLFF. DNA for the CDR3: TGTGCCACCAGTGATTTGCGGCCCCTTGGGGGTTCTGGAAAACTGTTTTTT.

This clonotype was found many times. The chain carries TRBV9 and TRBJ1-2; D is undetermined. The length of the CDR3 is 13 residues. Germline-derived CDR1 and CDR2 are SGDLS and YYNGEE. V was clipped by 0 bases and J by 4 bases, with 7 bases between them. CDR3 region: CASSVGGSYGYTF. In DNA, the CDR3 is TGTGCCAGCAGCGTAGGGGGAAGCTATGGCTACACCTTC.

The V gene is TRBV24-1, the J gene TRBJ1-1; D gene unclear. This CDR3 region has 13 residues. Germline V gives CDR1 KGHDR, CDR2 SFDVKD. Trimming removed 1 base from V and 1 base from J, with 3 bases in between. CDR3 bases: TGTGCCACCAGTGATTTCGAGAACACTGAAGCTTTCTTT. The encoded protein is CATSDFENTEAFF.

The chain links TRBV29-1 to TRBJ2-7; D remains ambiguous. This CDR3 has 17 residues. CDR1 and CDR2 (germline): SQVTM, ANQGSEA. Trimming pared 3 bases from V and 0 bases from J, leaving 21 bases between. CDR3 amino acids: CSVEWGTGDLYSYEQYF. The CDR3, as DNA: TGCAGCGTTGAGTGGGGAACCGGAGATCTCTACTCCTACGAGCAGTACTTC.

The gene calls are TRBV29-1 and TRBJ1-2; 9 bases are shared with TRBD1. This CDR3 is built from 14 residues. In germline, CDR1 is SQVTM, CDR2 ANQGSEA. J was trimmed by 4 bases and V by 6 bases; bases with no gene match: 9. CDR3: CSVTGTGQGYGYTF. CDR3 nucleotides: TGCAGCGTCACCGGGACAGGGCAAGGCTATGGCTACACCTTC.

This clonotype was seen ten or more times. The J gene is TRBJ2-7, the V gene TRBV2; 7 bases are a match to TRBD1. The CDR3 contains 15 residues. The junction had 7 bases not matched to a gene; V was cut back by 3 bases and J by 2 bases. Germline V gives CDR1 SNHLY, CDR2 FYNNEI. For the CDR3, the DNA is TGTGCCAGCAGTGATGTCAGGCAGGGGGCCTACGAGCAGTACTTC. Its translation is CASSDVRQGAYEQYF.

The rearrangement joins TRBV6-5 to TRBJ1-5; D is perhaps TRBD1 (5 bases). With 7 bases removed from V and 7 bases from J, the gap between germline ends came to 14 bases. The CDR3 runs to 13 residues. Per the germline V gene, CDR1 is MNHEY and CDR2 is SVGAGI. For the CDR3, the DNA is TGTGCCAGCACGCCCGGGGGTGAGCAGCCCCAGCATTTT. Translation gives CASTPGGEQPQHF.

As concerns this clonotype: Being one base from a much bigger clone, this may be a read error. The CDR3 nucleotides read TGTGCCAGCAGCTTCAATAACCGGCCCTACGAGCAGCACTTC. Translation gives CASSFNNRPYEQHF. The V gene is TRBV7-9, the J gene TRBJ2-7; unclear D gene. CDR1 is SEHNR, CDR2 FQNEAQ, per germline (reference sequence). There are 14 residues in the CDR3.